These 14 T cell receptor beta chains were sequenced from one sample in a study of cytomegalovirus exposure and HLA in healthy donors. It was with 60 Vbeta and 13 Jbeta primers that the PCR ran. This table comes from immunoSEQ multiplex PCR, and its TCRdb copy is limited to in-frame clones, with some not included. The sample lists about 88,000 clones; 70% to 75% were seen once. Sequenced sample: PBMCs. Source of these receptors: a woman aged 18-29 years in good health and CMV-seropositive.

This clone was seen once. The chain recombines TRBV28 with TRBJ2-2; TRBD2 aligns across 11 bases. V shed 1 base, J shed 6 bases, and the junction held 16 bases outside the gene matches. The CDR3 totals 20 residues. The germline CDR1 and CDR2 sequences are MDHEN and SYDVKM. CDR3 protein: CASSLSLITSGRVNAGELFF. The CDR3 nucleotides are TGTGCCAGCAGTTTATCCTTGATAACTAGCGGGAGAGTCAACGCCGGGGAGCTGTTTTTT.

This clone was found once. This chain uses TRBV18 with TRBJ1-3, with 7 nucleotides matching TRBD1. The CDR3 is made up of 17 amino acids. Trimming cost V 1 base and J 2 bases; bases outside gene matches: 8. From germline, CDR1 is KGHSH and CDR2 LQKENI. The CDR3 protein is CASSPLDTGVAGNTIYF. As DNA, the CDR3 is TGTGCCAGCTCACCACTGGATACAGGGGTTGCTGGAAACACCATATATTTT.

The rearrangement uses TRBV19 and TRBJ1-2, with 8 nucleotides matching TRBD1. The germline V gene has CDR1 LNHDA and CDR2 SQIVND (reference sequence). V dropped 9 bases and J dropped 7; count of bases not matched to a gene: 1. This CDR3 region has 10 residues. The CDR3 DNA reads TGTGCCAGCGGGACAGGTGGCTACACCTTC. It yields the protein CASGTGGYTF.

The V gene is TRBV18, the J gene TRBJ2-7; D might be TRBD1 (5 bases). V shed 6 bases and J shed 3 bases, with 15 bases lying between them. CDR3 size: 14 residues. The germline V gene encodes CDR1 KGHSH and CDR2 LQKENI. The CDR3 region has the DNA TGTGCCAGCTCGCCCGCAGGGTCCCGCTACGAGCAGTACTTC. This gives the protein CASSPAGSRYEQYF.

Comments on this clone: The junction and the germline gene differ at one end; a read error may be behind it. The rearrangement uses TRBV10-1 and TRBJ2-7; 14 nucleotides align to TRBD2. Germline CDR1 reads WNHNN; CDR2 reads SYGVQD (reference sequence). CDR3 length: 18 amino acids. Written as DNA, the CDR3 is TGCGCCAGCAGTGGGACTAGCGGGGGGCACATGAGCTCCTACGGGCAGTACTTC. Translating gives CASSGTSGGHMSSYGQYF.

The CDR3 nucleotides read TGTGCCAGCGGACTTAACACTGAAGCTTTCTTT. It encodes CASGLNTEAFF. The J gene is TRBJ1-1, the V gene TRBV27, with D unresolved. The CDR3 is 11 amino acids. Trimming took 8 bases from V and 2 from J, leaving 6 bases between them. The V gene's germline CDR1 is MNHEY and CDR2 SMNVEV (reference sequence).

V gene TRBV9 combines with J gene TRBJ2-1; D may be TRBD2 (6 bases). The germline gives CDR1 SGDLS, CDR2 YYNGEE. The CDR3 loop spans 15 amino acids. Trimming took 4 bases from V and 9 from J, leaving 20 bases between them. The CDR3 reads CASSSTGDTRSEQFF. The CDR3 region has the DNA TGTGCCAGCAGCTCGACGGGAGACACCCGGTCTGAGCAGTTCTTC.

On this clone: One end of the junction is discordant with germline, which a read error may explain. The DNA of the CDR3 is TGTACCAGCAGCCCAGCTTCGAGGACAGGAGAAGGGTATGGCTACACCTTC. The encoded protein is CTSSPASRTGEGYGYTF. The genes are TRBV11-3 and TRBJ1-2; TRBD1 agrees at 7 bases. CDR1 SGHNT and CDR2 YENEEA come from the germline V gene. The CDR3 has 17 amino acids.

This clone was found a few times. The chain recombines TRBV20-1 with TRBJ2-1; a weak D match, TRBD2 (5 bases). Germline values: CDR1 DFQATT, CDR2 SNEGSKA (reference sequence). Trimming took 6 bases from V and 5 from J, leaving 8 bases between them. The CDR3 consists of 11 residues. In DNA, the CDR3 is TGCAGTGCGGAGACTAACAATGAGCAGTTCTTC. This codes for CSAETNNEQFF.

This rearrangement joins TRBV6-4 to TRBJ1-5; maybe TRBD1 (5 bases). Germline CDR1 reads MRHNA; CDR2 reads SNTAGT. Trimming cost V 2 bases and J 6 bases, with 8 bases left between them. There are 13 residues in the CDR3. As DNA, the CDR3 is TGTGCCAGCAGTGACAGGGGAGGTCAGCCCCAGCATTTT. Translating it yields CASSDRGGQPQHF.

V usage is TRBV19 and J usage is TRBJ1-1; D gene unclear. Germline V gene sequence: CDR1 LNHDA, CDR2 SQIVND (reference sequence). V lost 5 bases to trimming and J lost 4 bases, with 14 bases between them. The CDR3 length is 14 residues. The CDR3 loop is CASSSVGSATEAFF. CDR3 coding DNA: TGTGCCAGTAGTTCGGTCGGGAGTGCCACTGAAGCTTTCTTT.

This clone was seen only a few times. This rearrangement joins TRBV9 to TRBJ2-2; 7 bases fit TRBD1. The CDR3 is 19 amino acids. Germline V CDR1 and CDR2: SGDLS, YYNGEE. Unmatched junction bases numbered 15, after V lost 3 bases and J lost 1 base. The CDR3 loop is CASSGRTSRGGGNTGELFF. The CDR3 bases are TGTGCCAGCAGCGGTAGGACCTCCCGAGGGGGCGGGAACACCGGGGAGCTGTTTTTT. Full variable domain (remainder filled in from reference TRBV9 and TRBJ2-2): DSGVTQTPKHLITATGQRVTLRCSPRSGDLSVYWYQQSLDQGLQFLIQYYNGEERAKGNILERFSAQQFPDLHSELNLSSLELGDSALYFCASSGRTSRGGGNTGELFFGEGSRLTVL.

This chain links TRBV10-2 with TRBJ1-5, with TRBD1 matching over 7 bases. CDR1 is WSHSY, CDR2 SAAADI, per germline. V trimming: 5 bases; J trimming: 6 bases; junction bases outside the gene matches: 7. CDR3 length: 14 amino acids. CDR3 sequence reads: CASSRQGGGQPQHF. In nucleotides, the CDR3 is TGCGCCAGCAGTCGACAGGGTGGGGGTCAGCCCCAGCATTTT.

The V call is TRBV4-2, the J call TRBJ2-7, with 8 bases aligning to TRBD1. Trimming cost V 1 base and J 6 bases; bases outside gene matches: 8. Germline V gene lookup returns CDR1 LGHNA and CDR2 YNFKEQ. The CDR3 has 15 residues. CDR3 coding DNA: TGTGCCAGCAGCCAAGCCGGACAGGGAACAGGCGAGCAGTACTTC. Amino acid sequence: CASSQAGQGTGEQYF.